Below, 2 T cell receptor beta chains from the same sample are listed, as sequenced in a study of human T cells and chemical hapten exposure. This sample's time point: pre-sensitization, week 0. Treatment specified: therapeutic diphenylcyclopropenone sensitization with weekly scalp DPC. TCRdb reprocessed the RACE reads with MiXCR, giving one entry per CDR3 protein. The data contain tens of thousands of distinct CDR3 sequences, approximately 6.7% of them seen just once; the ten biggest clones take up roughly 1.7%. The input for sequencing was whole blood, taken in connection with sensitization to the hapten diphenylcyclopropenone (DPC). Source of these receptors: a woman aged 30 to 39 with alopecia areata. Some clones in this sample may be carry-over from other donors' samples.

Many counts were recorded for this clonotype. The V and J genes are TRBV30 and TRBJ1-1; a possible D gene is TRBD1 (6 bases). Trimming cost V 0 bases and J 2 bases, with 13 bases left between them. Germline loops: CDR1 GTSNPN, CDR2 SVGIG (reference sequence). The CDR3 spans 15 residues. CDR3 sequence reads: CAWSVLNRVNTEAFF. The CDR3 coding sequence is TGTGCCTGGAGTGTACTCAACAGGGTAAACACTGAAGCTTTCTTT. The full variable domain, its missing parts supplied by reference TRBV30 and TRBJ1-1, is SQTIHQWPATLVQPVGSPLSLECTVEGTSNPNLYWYRQAAGRGLQLLFYSVGIGQISSEVPQNLSASRPQDRQFILSSKKLLLSDSGFYLCAWSVLNRVNTEAFFGQGTRLTVV.

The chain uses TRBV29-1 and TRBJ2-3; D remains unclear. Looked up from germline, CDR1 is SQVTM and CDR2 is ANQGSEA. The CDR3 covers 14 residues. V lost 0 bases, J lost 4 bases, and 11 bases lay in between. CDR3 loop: CSVEESAGPDTQYF. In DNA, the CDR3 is TGCAGCGTTGAAGAGTCCGCTGGCCCAGATACGCAGTATTTT.